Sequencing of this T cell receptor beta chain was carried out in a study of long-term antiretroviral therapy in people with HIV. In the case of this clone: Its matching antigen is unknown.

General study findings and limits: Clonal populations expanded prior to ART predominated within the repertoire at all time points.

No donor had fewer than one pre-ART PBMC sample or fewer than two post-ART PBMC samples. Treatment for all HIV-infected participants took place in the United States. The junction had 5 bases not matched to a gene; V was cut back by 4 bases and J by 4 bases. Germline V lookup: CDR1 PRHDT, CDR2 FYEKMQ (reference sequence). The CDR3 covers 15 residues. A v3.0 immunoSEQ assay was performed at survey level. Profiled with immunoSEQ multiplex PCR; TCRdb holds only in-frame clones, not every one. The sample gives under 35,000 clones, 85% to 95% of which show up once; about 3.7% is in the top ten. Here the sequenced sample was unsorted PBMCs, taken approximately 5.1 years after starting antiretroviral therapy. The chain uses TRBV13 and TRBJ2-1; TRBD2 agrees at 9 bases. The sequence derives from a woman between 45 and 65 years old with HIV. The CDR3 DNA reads TGTGCCAGCAGCTCGCGGACTAGCGCGTACAATGAGCAGTTCTTC. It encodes CASSSRTSAYNEQFF.